The 13 T cell receptor beta chains given below trace back to one sample, sequenced in a study of response to subunit inactivated influenza vaccine. TCRdb used MiXCR to reprocess the RT-PCR reads, holding one entry per CDR3 protein. The sample lists just over 300,000 distinct CDR3 sequences, around a fifth occurring once. Specimen: PBMCs from blood, collected approximately 22 months after vaccination. These receptors were collected from a man aged 50-75 years who received an inactivated influenza vaccine.

The rearrangement joins TRBV20-1 to TRBJ1-5; D ambiguous. This CDR3 spans 16 amino acids. V lost 7 bases, J lost 3 bases, and 22 bases lay in between. Per the germline V gene, CDR1 is DFQATT and CDR2 is SNEGSKA (reference sequence). The CDR3 is CSVKSRVNRDNQPQHF. For the CDR3, the DNA is TGCAGTGTTAAGAGTAGGGTTAATAGGGACAATCAGCCCCAGCATTTT.

V usage is TRBV7-9 and J usage is TRBJ2-7; TRBD2 is a possible D gene (6 bases). Trimming stripped 1 base from V and 3 bases from J, with 16 bases between. CDR3 length: 16 amino acids. Germline lookup yields CDR1 SEHNR and CDR2 FQNEAQ (reference sequence). CDR3 amino acids: CASSLEILAESYEQYF. The CDR3 coding sequence is TGTGCCAGCAGCTTAGAGATACTAGCCGAAAGCTACGAGCAGTACTTC.

The chain is built from TRBV20-1 and TRBJ2-1; 8 nucleotides agree with TRBD1. CDR3 length equals 17 residues. CDR1 DFQATT and CDR2 SNEGSKA come from the germline V gene (reference sequence). The V segment lost 0 bases and the J segment 1 base; nucleotides outside the gene matches: 8. DNA of the CDR3: TGCAGTGCTAGAGATTACCGACAGGGGACGTCCTACAATGAGCAGTTCTTC. Translated: CSARDYRQGTSYNEQFF.

The chain has TRBV7-2 and TRBJ2-2; possible D gene TRBD2, 5 bases. Germline CDR1 and CDR2: SGHTA and FQGNSA. Trimming cost V 3 bases and J 8 bases, with 22 bases left between them. The CDR3 has 17 amino acids. CDR3 loop: CASSLWKAGESRGELFF. For the CDR3, the DNA is TGTGCCAGCAGCTTGTGGAAGGCCGGGGAATCAAGAGGGGAGCTGTTTTTT. The variable domain in full, completed from reference TRBV7-2 and TRBJ2-2, reads GAGVSQSPSNKVTEKGKDVELRCDPISGHTALYWYRQSLGQGLEFLIYFQGNSAPDKSGLPSDRFSAERTGGSVSTLTIQRTQQEDSAVYLCASSLWKAGESRGELFFGEGSRLTVL.

In its sample, this clonotype was seen a few times. This sequence joins TRBV3-1 and TRBJ1-1, with D maybe TRBD1 (5 bases). Germline CDR1 reads LGHDT; CDR2 reads YNNKEL (reference sequence). V lost 0 bases, J lost 5 bases, and 16 bases lay in between. The CDR3 is 16 amino acids. In nucleotides, the CDR3 is TGTGCCAGCAGCCAAGATTTCAGGGCCAGGGCTACTGAAGCTTTCTTT. This codes for CASSQDFRARATEAFF.

This chain joins TRBV20-1 and TRBJ1-1; tentatively, D is TRBD1 (5 bases). Germline V gene sequence: CDR1 DFQATT, CDR2 SNEGSKA (reference sequence). Between the trimmed V and J ends, which lost 3 bases and 5 bases, there was a span of 16 bases. This CDR3 is 14 amino acids long. The CDR3 DNA reads as TGCAGTGCTAGCGGCCGGGGGGGTGAGACTGAAGCTTTCTTT. Translation gives CSASGRGGETEAFF.

The rearrangement joins TRBV3-1 to TRBJ1-1, with D uncertain. V lost 5 bases, J lost 5 bases, and 9 bases lay in between. Looked up from germline, CDR1 is LGHDT and CDR2 is YNNKEL (reference sequence). The CDR3 has 12 residues. CDR3 sequence (DNA): TGTGCCAGCAGCTCGGAGGTTACTGAAGCTTTCTTT. It codes for CASSSEVTEAFF.

The rearrangement links TRBV12-3 or TRBV12-4 to TRBJ1-1; 8 bases are a match to TRBD1. The CDR3 loop spans 17 amino acids. V trimming: 1 base; J trimming: 2 bases; junction bases outside the gene matches: 9. This CDR3 is CASSLVWGDRLNTEAFF. DNA for the CDR3: TGTGCCAGCAGTTTAGTGTGGGGGGACAGGCTAAACACTGAAGCTTTCTTT.

This clonotype occurred many times. The V and J genes are TRBV20-1 and TRBJ1-2; D gene unclear. The CDR3 totals 13 residues. The germline CDR1 and CDR2 sequences are DFQATT and SNEGSKA (reference sequence). The germline V and J ends were trimmed by 5 bases and 4 bases, with 14 bases remaining between them. As DNA, the CDR3 is TGCAGTGCTTACCCCACAGCCCCCTATGGCTACACCTTC. Amino acids: CSAYPTAPYGYTF.

The rearrangement uses TRBV7-9 and TRBJ2-3; D gene unclear. Trimming cost V 8 bases and J 0 bases, with 9 bases left between them. Germline V lookup: CDR1 SEHNR, CDR2 FQNEAQ (reference sequence). The CDR3 totals 13 residues. CDR3 sequence (DNA): TGTGCCAGCGGGCGTGGTAGCACAGATACGCAGTATTTT. Amino acids: CASGRGSTDTQYF.

This clonotype has only a few counts. The CDR3 is CASTAGPSSGNTIYF. DNA for the CDR3: TGTGCCAGCACCGCGGGCCCTAGCTCTGGAAACACCATATATTTT. The chain carries TRBV27 and TRBJ1-3; D gene ambiguous. Trimming removed 7 bases at V and 0 bases at J, with 13 bases between. This CDR3 region has 15 residues. Germline CDR1 reads MNHEY; CDR2 reads SMNVEV (reference sequence).

This clonotype has a single count. The rearrangement joins TRBV4-2 to TRBJ2-1; D possibly matches TRBD1 or TRBD2 (5 bases each). The CDR3 contains 15 residues. Trimming took 0 bases from V and 10 from J, leaving 16 bases between them. Germline V gene data show CDR1 as LGHNA and CDR2 as YNFKEQ. This CDR3 is CASSQDRTRGIEQFF. The DNA for the CDR3 is TGTGCCAGCAGCCAAGATCGCACGAGGGGTATCGAGCAGTTCTTC.

This chain joins TRBV11-2 and TRBJ2-1; D is perhaps TRBD2 (5 bases). Germline CDR1 reads SGHAT; CDR2 reads FQNNGV. The CDR3 length is 15 residues. V lost 0 bases and J 4 bases, leaving 10 bases between the germline ends. CDR3 in DNA: TGTGCCAGCAGCTTAGATGCTTCGGGGTACAATGAGCAGTTCTTC. As protein: CASSLDASGYNEQFF.